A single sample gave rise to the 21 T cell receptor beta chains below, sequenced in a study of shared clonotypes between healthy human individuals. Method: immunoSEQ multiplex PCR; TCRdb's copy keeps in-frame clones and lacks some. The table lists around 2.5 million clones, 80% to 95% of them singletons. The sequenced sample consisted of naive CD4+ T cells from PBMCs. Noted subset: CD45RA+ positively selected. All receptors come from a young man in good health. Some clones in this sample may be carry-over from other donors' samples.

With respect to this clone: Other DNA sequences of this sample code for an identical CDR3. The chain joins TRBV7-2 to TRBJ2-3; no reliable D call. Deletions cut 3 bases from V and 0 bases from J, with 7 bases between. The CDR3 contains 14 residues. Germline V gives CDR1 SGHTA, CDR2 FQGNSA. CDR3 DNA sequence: TGTGCCAGCAGCTTCAGAGAAAGCACAGATACGCAGTATTTT. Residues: CASSFRESTDTQYF.

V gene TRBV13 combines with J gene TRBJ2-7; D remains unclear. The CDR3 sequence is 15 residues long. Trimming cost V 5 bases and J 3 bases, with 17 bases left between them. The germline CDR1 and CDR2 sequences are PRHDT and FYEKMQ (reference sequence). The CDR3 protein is CASSLLKGPGYEQYF. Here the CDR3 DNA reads TGTGCCAGCAGCCTACTAAAAGGGCCCGGCTACGAGCAGTACTTC.

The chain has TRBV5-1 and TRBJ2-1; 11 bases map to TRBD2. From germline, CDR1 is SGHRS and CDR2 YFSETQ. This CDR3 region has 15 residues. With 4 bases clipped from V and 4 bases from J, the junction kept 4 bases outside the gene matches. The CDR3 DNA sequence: TGCGCCAGCAGCATTAGGACTAGCGGGTACAATGAGCAGTTCTTC. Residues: CASSIRTSGYNEQFF.

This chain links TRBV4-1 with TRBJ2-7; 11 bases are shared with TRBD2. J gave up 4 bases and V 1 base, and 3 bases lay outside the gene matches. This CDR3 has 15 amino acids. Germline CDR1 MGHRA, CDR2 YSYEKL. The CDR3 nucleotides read TGCGCCAGCAGCCAAGCACTAGCGGGAGTGTACGAGCAGTACTTC. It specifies CASSQALAGVYEQYF.

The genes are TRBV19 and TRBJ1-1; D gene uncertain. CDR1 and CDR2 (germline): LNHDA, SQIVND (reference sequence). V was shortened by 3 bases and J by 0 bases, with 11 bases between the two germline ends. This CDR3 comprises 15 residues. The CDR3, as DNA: TGTGCCAGTAGTATTCGGGCAAAACTGAACACTGAAGCTTTCTTT. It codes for CASSIRAKLNTEAFF.

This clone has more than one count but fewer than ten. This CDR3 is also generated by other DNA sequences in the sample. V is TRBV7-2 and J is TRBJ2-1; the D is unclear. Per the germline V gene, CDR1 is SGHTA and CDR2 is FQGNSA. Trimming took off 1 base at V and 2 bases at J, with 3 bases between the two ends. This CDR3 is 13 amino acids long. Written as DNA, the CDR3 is TGTGCCAGCAGCTTAGGTGCCTACAATGAGCAGTTCTTC. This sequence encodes CASSLGAYNEQFF.

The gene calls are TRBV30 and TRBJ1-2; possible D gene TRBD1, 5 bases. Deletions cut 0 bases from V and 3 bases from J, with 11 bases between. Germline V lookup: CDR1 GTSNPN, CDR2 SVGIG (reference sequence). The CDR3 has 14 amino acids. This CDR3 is CAWSVKAGYYGYTF. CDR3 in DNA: TGTGCCTGGAGTGTAAAGGCAGGGTACTATGGCTACACCTTC.

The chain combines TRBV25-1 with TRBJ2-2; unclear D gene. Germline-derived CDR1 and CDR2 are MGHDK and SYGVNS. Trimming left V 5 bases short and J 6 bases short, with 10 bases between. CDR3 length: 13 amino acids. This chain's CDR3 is CASSRQNAGELFF. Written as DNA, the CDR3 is TGTGCCAGCAGTCGACAAAACGCCGGGGAGCTGTTTTTT.

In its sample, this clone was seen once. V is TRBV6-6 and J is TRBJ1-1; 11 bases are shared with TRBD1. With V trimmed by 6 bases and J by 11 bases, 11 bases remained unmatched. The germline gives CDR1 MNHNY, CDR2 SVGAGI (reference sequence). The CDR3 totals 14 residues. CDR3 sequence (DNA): TGTGCCAGCAGGATAAGGACAGGGGGCGCCGGGGCTTTCTTT. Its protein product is CASRIRTGGAGAFF.

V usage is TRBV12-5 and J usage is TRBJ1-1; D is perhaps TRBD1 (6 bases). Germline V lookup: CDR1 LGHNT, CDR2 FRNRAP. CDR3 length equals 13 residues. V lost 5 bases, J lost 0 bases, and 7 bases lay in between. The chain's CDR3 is CASGQGMNTEAFF. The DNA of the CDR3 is TGTGCTAGTGGTCAGGGGATGAACACTGAAGCTTTCTTT.

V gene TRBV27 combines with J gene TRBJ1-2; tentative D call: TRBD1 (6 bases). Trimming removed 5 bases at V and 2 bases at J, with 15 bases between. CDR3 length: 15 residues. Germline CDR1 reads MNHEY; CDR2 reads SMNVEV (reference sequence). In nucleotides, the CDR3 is TGTGCCAGCAGTCTAAGGGGGTCCCCCAACTATGGCTACACCTTC. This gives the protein CASSLRGSPNYGYTF.

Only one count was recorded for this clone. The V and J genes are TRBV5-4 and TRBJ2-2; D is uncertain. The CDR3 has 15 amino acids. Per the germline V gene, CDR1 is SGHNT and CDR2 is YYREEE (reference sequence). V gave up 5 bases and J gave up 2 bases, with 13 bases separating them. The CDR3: CASSSADRNTGELFF. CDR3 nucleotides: TGTGCCAGCAGTTCCGCGGACCGCAACACCGGGGAGCTGTTTTTT.

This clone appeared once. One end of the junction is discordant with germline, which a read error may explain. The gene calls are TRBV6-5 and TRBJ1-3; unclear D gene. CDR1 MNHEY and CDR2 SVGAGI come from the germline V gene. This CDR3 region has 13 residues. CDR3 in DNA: TGTGCCACCTCCCCGTTCTCTGGTAACACCATATATTTT. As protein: CATSPFSGNTIYF.

The CDR3 spells CASSYSTAFGEQYF. CDR3 DNA sequence: TGTGCCAGCAGCTACTCGACAGCCTTTGGCGAGCAGTACTTC. The V call is TRBV5-4, the J call TRBJ2-7; perhaps TRBD1 as D (5 bases). Trimming removed 3 bases from V and 6 bases from J, with 16 bases in between. The CDR3 is made up of 14 amino acids. In germline, CDR1 is SGHNT, CDR2 YYREEE (reference sequence).

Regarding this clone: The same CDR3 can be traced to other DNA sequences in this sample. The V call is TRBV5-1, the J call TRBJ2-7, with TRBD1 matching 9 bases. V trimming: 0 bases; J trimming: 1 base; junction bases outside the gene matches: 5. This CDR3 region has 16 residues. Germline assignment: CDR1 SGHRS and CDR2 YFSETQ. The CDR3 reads CASSLAPGQGSYEQYF. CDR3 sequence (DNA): TGCGCCAGCAGCTTGGCCCCGGGACAGGGTTCCTACGAGCAGTACTTC.

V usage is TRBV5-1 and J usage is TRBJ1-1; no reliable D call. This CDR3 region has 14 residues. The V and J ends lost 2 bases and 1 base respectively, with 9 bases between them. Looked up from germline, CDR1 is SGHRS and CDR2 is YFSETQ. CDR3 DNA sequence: TGCGCCAGCAGCTTTACAGTGACGAACACTGAAGCTTTCTTT. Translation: CASSFTVTNTEAFF.

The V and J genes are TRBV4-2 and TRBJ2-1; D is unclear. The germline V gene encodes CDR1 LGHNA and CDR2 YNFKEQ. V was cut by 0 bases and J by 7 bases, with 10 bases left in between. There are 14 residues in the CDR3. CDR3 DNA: TGTGCCAGCAGCCAAGAAGTTCGCAGGAATGAGCAGTTCTTC. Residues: CASSQEVRRNEQFF.

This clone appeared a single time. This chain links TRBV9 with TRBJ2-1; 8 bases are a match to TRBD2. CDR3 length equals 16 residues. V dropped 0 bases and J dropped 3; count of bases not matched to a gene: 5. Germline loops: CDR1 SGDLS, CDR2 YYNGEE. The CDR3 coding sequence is TGTGCCAGCAGCGTAGCGGCGGGAGGTCTCTACAATGAGCAGTTCTTC. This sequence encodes CASSVAAGGLYNEQFF.

The CDR3 protein is CASSHRGGLAYEQYF. The DNA for the CDR3 is TGTGCCAGCAGCCACCGAGGGGGACTAGCTTACGAGCAGTACTTC. The chain carries TRBV14 and TRBJ2-7; 9 bases map to TRBD2. J gave up 4 bases and V 3 bases, and 7 bases lay outside the gene matches. Germline CDR1 reads SGHDN; CDR2 reads FVKESK. The CDR3 has 15 amino acids. The variable domain in full, completed from reference TRBV14 and TRBJ2-7, reads EAGVTQFPSHSVIEKGQTVTLRCDPISGHDNLYWYRRVMGKEIKFLLHFVKESKQDESGMPNNRFLAERTGGTYSTLKVQPAELEDSGVYFCASSHRGGLAYEQYFGPGTRLTVT.

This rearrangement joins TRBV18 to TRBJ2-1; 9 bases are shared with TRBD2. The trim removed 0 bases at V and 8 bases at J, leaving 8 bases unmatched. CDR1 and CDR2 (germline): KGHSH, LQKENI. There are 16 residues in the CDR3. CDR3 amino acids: CASSPPVLAGWHEQFF. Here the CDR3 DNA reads TGTGCCAGCTCACCACCGGTCCTAGCGGGATGGCATGAGCAGTTCTTC.

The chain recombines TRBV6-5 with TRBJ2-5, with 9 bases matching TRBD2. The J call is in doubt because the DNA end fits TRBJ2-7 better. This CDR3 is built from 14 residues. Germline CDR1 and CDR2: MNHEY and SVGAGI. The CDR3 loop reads CASSSLAGPYEQYF. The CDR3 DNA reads TGTGCCAGCAGCTCCCTAGCGGGGCCCTACGAGCAGTACTTC.